This TCR beta chain came from a study of post-analysis software for immune sequencing data. Study conclusions and caveats: In patients, 4 to 6 TRBV segments were more frequent than in controls, with TRBV5-6, TRBV5-1 and TRBV20-1 among them. Samples made in the same batch grouped tightly together by F measure.

Researchers reported that TCR beta cDNA libraries carried unique molecular identifiers. TCRdb independently ran MiXCR on the PCR reads; one entry per CDR3 protein. Among about 560,000 distinct CDR3 sequences, 40% to 50% were seen once, and the ten largest hold 1.7%. CDR1 is DFQATT, CDR2 SNEGSKA, per germline (reference sequence). V was pared by 6 bases and J by 7 bases, with 7 bases of the junction left unmatched. This CDR3 is built from 15 residues. In the case of this clonotype: Its antigen remains unidentified.

This chain connects TRBV20-1 to TRBJ2-3, with 16 bases that match TRBD2. This receptor was obtained from a girl aged 10-17 years with multiple sclerosis. Sequenced: blood. CDR3 sequence reads: CSATGTSGGANTQYF. The CDR3 region has the DNA TGCAGTGCGACCGGGACTAGCGGGGGGGCGAATACGCAGTATTTT.